This TCR beta chain appears in the sequencing data of a study of early T cells in non-severe SARS-CoV-2 infection (dated by TCRdb to 2020 to 2023). Turning to the overall study: TCR sequencing used bulk RNA from unsorted whole blood, so alpha and beta chains could not be paired.

The library was obtained by 5' RACE. Data came from a NextSeq 500. In the TCR library protocol, unique molecular identifiers were attached to individual cDNA molecules to correct for PCR bias and sequencing error. Both TCR alpha and beta chains were sequenced, and tight co-correlation was observed between alpha and beta sequence abundances in each sample. Under the source paper's analysis protocol: Decombinator V4 was used to annotate the V gene, J gene and CDR3 of the TCR sequences. Expanded TCRs were defined as changing significantly between any two time points under a Poisson model with p below 0.0001. Abundances of TCRs were expressed as counts per million after normalisation to the total number of TCRs sequenced in each sample. TRAV1-2 paired with TRAJ12, TRAJ20 or TRAJ33 defined MAIT TCRs, while TRAV10 paired with TRAJ18 defined iNKT TCRs. VDJdb, accessed 1 November 2021, was searched for CMV, EBV and SARS-CoV-2 annotated TCRs, excluding TCRs annotated for multiple antigens. Using fastp at Q25 and MiXCR, TCRdb reprocessed the public reads and kept productive beta chains. Here each entry gathers all rows of one CDR3 protein and keeps the most common genes and DNA. In this record, the V and J calls reflect TCRdb's handling and not the investigators' own analysis. Within this sample are approximately 77,000 distinct CDR3 sequences, with about an eighth of them counted one time only. The top ten constitute more than 3% of the sample.

The CDR3 starts with the cysteine, ends with the phenylalanine, and has 15 residues. Here the CDR3 DNA is all that survives: 45 bases in frame from base 1. For this chain, trimming is 4 bases at the V end and 4 bases at the J end, and the number of junction bases without a gene match is 2. From a lookup of the germline V gene (reference sequence), CDR1 and CDR2 are SEHNR and FQNEAQ. The investigation overall reported the following: VDJdb matching was skewed toward anti-spike CD8 responses and likely underestimated virus-specific expansions, missing private and CD4 specificities.

The study was a case-control design nested within a healthcare worker cohort in London, UK, with weekly nasopharyngeal swab PCR tests and blood sampling. Healthcare workers were recruited between 23 and 31 March 2020, during the week of the UK lockdown, and were followed weekly for up to 16 weeks. In the case of this clonotype: Its recognized antigen is unknown. Per-base quality was not reported, and no clone a single base away is much larger than it.

The TCR comes from an adult who was a healthcare worker with PCR-confirmed SARS-CoV-2 infection or an uninfected control (not recorded which). This chain joins TRBV7-9 to TRBJ2-2; the central 11 bases match TRBD1. Source material: whole blood. Read as DNA, the sequence is TGTGCCAGCAGCTGGGACAGGGGGGGCACCGGGGAGCTGTTTTTT. It encodes CASSWDRGGTGELFF.